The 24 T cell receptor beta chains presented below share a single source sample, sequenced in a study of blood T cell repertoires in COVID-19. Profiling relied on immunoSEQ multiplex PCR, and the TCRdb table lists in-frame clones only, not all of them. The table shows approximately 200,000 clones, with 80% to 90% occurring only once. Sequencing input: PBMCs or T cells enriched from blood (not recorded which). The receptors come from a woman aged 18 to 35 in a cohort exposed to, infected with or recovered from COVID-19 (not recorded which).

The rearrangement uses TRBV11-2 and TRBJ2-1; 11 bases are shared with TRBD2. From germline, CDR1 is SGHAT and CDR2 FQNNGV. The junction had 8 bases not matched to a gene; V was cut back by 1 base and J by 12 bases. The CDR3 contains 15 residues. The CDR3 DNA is TGTGCCAGCAGCTTAGGCTTACTCCTAGCGGGGGGGCAGTTCTTC. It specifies CASSLGLLLAGGQFF.

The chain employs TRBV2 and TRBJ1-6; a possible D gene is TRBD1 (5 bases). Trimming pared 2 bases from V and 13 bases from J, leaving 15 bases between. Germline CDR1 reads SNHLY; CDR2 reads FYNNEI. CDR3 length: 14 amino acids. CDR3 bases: TGTGCCAGCAGTGAATGGGGGGAGAGTTTGCCCCTCCACTTT. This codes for CASSEWGESLPLHF.

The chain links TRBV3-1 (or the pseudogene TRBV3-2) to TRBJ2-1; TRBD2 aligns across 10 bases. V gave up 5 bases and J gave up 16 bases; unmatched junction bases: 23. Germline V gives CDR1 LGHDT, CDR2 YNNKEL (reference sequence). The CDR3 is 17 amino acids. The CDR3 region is CASSLFFGTSVGERVFF. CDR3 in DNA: TGTGCCAGCAGCTTGTTTTTCGGGACTAGCGTTGGGGAGAGGGTATTCTTC.

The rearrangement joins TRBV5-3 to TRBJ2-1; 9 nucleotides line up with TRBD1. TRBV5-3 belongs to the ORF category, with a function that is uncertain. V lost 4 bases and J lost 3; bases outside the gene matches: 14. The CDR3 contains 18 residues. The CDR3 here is CARSHPQATGGRYNEQFF. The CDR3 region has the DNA TGTGCCAGAAGCCACCCCCAGGCGACAGGGGGACGCTACAATGAGCAGTTCTTC.

CDR3 sequence: CASSTQGQLSWNEKLFF. The CDR3 DNA follows: TGTGCCAGTAGTACACAGGGACAGCTGAGCTGGAATGAAAAACTGTTTTTT. The chain is built from TRBV19 and TRBJ1-4; 7 bases map to TRBD1. The germline gives CDR1 LNHDA, CDR2 SQIVND (reference sequence). This CDR3 contains 17 residues. Trimming took 4 bases from V and 5 from J; bases not matched to a gene: 13. The full variable domain, with the rest looked up from reference TRBV19 and TRBJ1-4, is DGGITQSPKYLFRKEGQNVTLSCEQNLNHDAMYWYRQDPGQGLRLIYYSQIVNDFQKGDIAEGYSVSREKKESFPLTVTSAQKNPTAFYLCASSTQGQLSWNEKLFFGSGTQLSVL.

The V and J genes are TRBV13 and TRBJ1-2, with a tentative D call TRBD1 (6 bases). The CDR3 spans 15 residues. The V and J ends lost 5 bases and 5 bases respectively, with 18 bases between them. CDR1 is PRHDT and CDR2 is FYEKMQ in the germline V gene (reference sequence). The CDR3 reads CASSRSPGQIYGYTF. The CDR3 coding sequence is TGTGCCAGCAGCAGATCACCCGGACAGATTTATGGCTACACCTTC.

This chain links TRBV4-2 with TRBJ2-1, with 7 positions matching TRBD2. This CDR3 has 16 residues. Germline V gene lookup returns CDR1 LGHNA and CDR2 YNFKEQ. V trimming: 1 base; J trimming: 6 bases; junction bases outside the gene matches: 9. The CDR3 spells CASSQVGGRISNEQFF. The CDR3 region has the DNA TGTGCCAGCAGCCAAGTTGGCGGGAGAATCAGCAATGAGCAGTTCTTC.

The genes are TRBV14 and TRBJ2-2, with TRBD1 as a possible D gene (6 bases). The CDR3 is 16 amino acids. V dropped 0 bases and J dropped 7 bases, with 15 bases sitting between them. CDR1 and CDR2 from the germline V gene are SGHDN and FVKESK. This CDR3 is CASSQETMGAGGELFF. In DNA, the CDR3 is TGTGCCAGCAGCCAAGAGACGATGGGGGCGGGCGGGGAGCTGTTTTTT.

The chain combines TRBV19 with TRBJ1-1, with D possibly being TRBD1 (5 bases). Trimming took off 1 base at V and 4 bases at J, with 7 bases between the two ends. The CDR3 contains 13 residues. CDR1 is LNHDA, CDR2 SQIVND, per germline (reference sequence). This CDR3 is CASSIGGGTEAFF. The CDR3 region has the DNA TGTGCCAGTAGTATAGGGGGCGGCACTGAAGCTTTCTTT.

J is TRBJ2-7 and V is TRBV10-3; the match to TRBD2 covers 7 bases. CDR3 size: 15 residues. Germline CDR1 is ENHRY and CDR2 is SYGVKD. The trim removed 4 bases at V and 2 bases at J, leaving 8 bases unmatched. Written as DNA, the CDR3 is TGTGCCATCAGTGGTCAGCGGGGAATCGCCTACGAGCAGTACTTC. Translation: CAISGQRGIAYEQYF.

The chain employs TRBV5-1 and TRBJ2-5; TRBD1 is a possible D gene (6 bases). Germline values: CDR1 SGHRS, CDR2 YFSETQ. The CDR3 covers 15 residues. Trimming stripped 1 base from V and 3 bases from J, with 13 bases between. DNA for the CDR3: TGCGCCAGCAGCTTGCGGACAGCATCTGAAGAGACCCAGTACTTC. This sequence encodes CASSLRTASEETQYF. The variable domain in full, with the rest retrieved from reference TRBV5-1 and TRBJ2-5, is KAGVTQTPRYLIKTRGQQVTLSCSPISGHRSVSWYQQTPGQGLQFLFEYFSETQRNKGNFPGRFSGRQFSNSRSEMNVSTLELGDSALYLCASSLRTASEETQYFGPGTRLLVL.

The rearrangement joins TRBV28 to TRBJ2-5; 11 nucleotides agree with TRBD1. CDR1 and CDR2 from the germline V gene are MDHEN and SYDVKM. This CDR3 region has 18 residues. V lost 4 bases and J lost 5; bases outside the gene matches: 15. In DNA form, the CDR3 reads TGTGCCAGCAGTTCGCCTCCCCTTGGACAGGGGGCGACGGAGACCCAGTACTTC. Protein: CASSSPPLGQGATETQYF.

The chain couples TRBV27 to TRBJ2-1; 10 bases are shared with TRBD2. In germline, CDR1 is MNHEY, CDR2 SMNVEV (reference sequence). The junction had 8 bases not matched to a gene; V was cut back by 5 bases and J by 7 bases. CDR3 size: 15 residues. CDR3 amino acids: CASSPSSGGPNEQFF. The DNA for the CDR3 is TGTGCCAGCAGTCCTTCTAGCGGGGGCCCAAATGAGCAGTTCTTC.

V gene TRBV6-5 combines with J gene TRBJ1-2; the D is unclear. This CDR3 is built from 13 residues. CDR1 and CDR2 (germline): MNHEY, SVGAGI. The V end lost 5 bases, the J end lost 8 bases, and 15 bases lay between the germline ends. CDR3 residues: CASSPYEVYGYTF. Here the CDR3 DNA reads TGTGCCAGCAGTCCGTACGAGGTATACGGCTACACCTTC.

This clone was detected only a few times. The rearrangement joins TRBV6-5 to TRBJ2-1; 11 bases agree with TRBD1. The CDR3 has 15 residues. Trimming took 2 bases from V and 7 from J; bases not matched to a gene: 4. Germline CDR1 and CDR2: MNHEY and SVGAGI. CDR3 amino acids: CASSYGGDRGNEQFF. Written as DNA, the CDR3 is TGTGCCAGCAGTTACGGTGGGGACAGGGGGAATGAGCAGTTCTTC.

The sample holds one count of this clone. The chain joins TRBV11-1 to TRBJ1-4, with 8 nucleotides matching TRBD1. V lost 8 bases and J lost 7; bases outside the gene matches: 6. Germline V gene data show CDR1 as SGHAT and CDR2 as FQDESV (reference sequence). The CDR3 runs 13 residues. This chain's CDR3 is CASGGQGREKLFF. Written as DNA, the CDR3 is TGTGCCAGCGGCGGACAGGGCCGTGAAAAACTGTTTTTT.

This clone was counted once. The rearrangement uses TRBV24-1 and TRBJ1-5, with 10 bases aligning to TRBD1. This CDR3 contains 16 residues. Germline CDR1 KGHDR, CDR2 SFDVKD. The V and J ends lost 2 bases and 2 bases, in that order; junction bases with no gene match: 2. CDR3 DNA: TGTGCCACCAGTGATTCAGGGACAGGGGGCAATCAGCCCCAGCATTTT. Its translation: CATSDSGTGGNQPQHF.

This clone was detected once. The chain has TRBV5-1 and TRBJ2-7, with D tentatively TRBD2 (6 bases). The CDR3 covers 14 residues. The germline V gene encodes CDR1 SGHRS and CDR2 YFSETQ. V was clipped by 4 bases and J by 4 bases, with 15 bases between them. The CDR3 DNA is TGCGCCAGCAGCACCGGGACTGGTAATTACGAGCAGTACTTC. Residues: CASSTGTGNYEQYF.

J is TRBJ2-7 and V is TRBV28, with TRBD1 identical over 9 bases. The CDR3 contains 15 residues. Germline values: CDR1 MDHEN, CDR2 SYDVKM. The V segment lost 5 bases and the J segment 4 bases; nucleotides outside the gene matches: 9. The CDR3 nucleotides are TGTGCCAGCAGTGGACCGGGACAGGGTGGATACGAGCAGTACTTC. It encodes CASSGPGQGGYEQYF.

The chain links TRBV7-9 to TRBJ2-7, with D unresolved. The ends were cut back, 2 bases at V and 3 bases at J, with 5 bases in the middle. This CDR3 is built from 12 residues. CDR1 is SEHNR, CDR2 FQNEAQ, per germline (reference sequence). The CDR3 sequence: CASSLRGYEQYF. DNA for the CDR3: TGTGCCAGCAGCTTACGAGGCTACGAGCAGTACTTC.

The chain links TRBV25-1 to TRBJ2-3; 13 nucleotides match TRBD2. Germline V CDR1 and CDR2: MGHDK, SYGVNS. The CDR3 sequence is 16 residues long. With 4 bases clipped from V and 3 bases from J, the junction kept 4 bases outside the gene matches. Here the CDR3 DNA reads TGTGCCAGCAGTGGGGGGACTAGCGGGGTTACAGATACGCAGTATTTT. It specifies CASSGGTSGVTDTQYF.

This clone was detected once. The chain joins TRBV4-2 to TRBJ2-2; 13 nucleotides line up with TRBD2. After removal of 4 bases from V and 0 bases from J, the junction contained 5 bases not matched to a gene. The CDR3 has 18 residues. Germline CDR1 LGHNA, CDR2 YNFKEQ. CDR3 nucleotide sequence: TGTGCCAGCAGCCTAAGGACTAGCGGGAGTTCGAACACCGGGGAGCTGTTTTTT. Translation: CASSLRTSGSSNTGELFF.

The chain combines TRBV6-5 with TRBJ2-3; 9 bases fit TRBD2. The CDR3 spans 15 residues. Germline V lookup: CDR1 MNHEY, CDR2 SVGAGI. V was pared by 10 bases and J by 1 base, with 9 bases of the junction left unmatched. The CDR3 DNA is TGTGCCATATCTTTGGGACTAGCCCGCACAGATACGCAGTATTTT. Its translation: CAISLGLARTDTQYF.

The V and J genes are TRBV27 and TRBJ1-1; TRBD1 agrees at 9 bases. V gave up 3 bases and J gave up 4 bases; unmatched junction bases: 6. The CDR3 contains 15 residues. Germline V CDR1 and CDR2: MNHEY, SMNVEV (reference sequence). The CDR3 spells CASSFTDRGGTEAFF. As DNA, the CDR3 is TGTGCCAGCAGTTTCACGGACAGGGGAGGCACTGAAGCTTTCTTT.